The following is a TCR beta chain sequence with its context. Germline CDR1 SGDLS, CDR2 YYNGEE. There are 16 residues in the CDR3. V was clipped by 1 base and J by 5 bases; unmatched bases: 10. Use of 60 Vbeta and 13 Jbeta primers characterized the PCR. Here immunoSEQ multiplex PCR was the method, and the copy in TCRdb shows in-frame clones only, minus some. The table has around 200,000 clones, roughly 80% seen once. The sample is drawn from a study of cytomegalovirus exposure and HLA in healthy donors. The sample taken for sequencing was PBMCs. The chain employs TRBV9 and TRBJ2-3, with 7 bases lining up with TRBD1. The sequence came from a female donor in good health and CMV-seronegative. This CDR3 reads CASSVYTGDYGDTQYF. CDR3 nucleotides: TGTGCCAGCAGCGTATATACAGGGGATTATGGAGATACGCAGTATTTT.